This T cell receptor (beta chain) was found in a study of cytomegalovirus exposure and HLA in healthy donors (dated by TCRdb to 2016 to 2017). Some background on the complete study: An earlier analysis of approximately 600 of the donors reported 276 Gb of sequence data and some 120 million unique TCR beta sequences from some 180 million T cells. About 280 gigabases of sequencing data and approximately 84 million unique TCR sequences were included in an early release covering under 650 HLA-typed donors. Of the approximately 400 genotyped donors, 70% to 90% were placed in the genetic ancestry cluster associated with self-reported Caucasian donors. The study aimed to test whether signatures of past pathogen exposure could be identified by cataloging public T cell receptors. The study profiled the T cell repertoires of around 700 subjects by immunosequencing and related them to cytomegalovirus serostatus. A separate validation cohort of 100 to 150 different subjects was used in addition to the approximately 610-subject first cohort. To predict cytomegalovirus infection status, the study combined high-throughput TCR immunosequencing, statistical association of individual TCRs with disease status, and machine learning. In a later analysis, previously published TCR beta repertoires from several hundred donors were re-analyzed and high-resolution HLA genotyping was added so that TCR occurrence patterns could be studied. In the later analysis, no new phenotypic data were used to find candidate immune exposures; instead, reliance was placed on TCR beta sequences and their occurrence across donors. In an earlier analysis of 500 to 650 of the donors, high-throughput TCR beta sequencing was used to judge whether each TCR beta V gene segment behaved as functional or pseudogenic. Donor age, sex, ethnicity and CMV serostatus were compiled alongside the repertoire data. Genome-wide SNP genotypes for about 60% of the roughly 700 donors were used in a later genetic analysis, which treated that subset as a discovery cohort. All discovery cohort repertoires had been generated using a single sequencing platform. Both class I and class II loci were covered by HLA typing, at four-digit resolution. The number of donors typed differed by locus, with 629-630 for A, B, C, DRB1 and DQB1, around 560 for DQA1, under 610 for DPA1, and 450 to 480 for DPB1. A few DR-DQ haplotypes were treated as single units for association and clustering because of strong linkage in the cohort. Among under 450 genotyped donors of the cohort, an average of roughly 240,000 unique TCR beta nucleotide sequences were sequenced per donor, roughly 20% of them non-productive.

The receptor library was made with the immunoSEQ multiplex PCR assay. A mixture of 60 forward primers for TCR Vbeta segments and 13 reverse primers for TCR Jbeta segments was used in the multiplex PCR. The CDR3 region of rearranged TCR beta genes was amplified from genomic DNA by a multiplex PCR assay. On the Illumina HiSeq System, the amplified TCR beta libraries were sequenced as 87-base-pair reads. For the original study's pipeline: In a later analysis, tens of millions of unique TCR beta chains were counted across the 500 to 850 repertoires, and approximately 9.9 million of these chains were shared by at least two donors. Raw reads were error-corrected and collapsed into unique sequences with a nearest-neighbor algorithm that merged closely related sequences to remove PCR and sequencing errors. V, D and J gene segments were assigned by aligning CDR3 sequences to IMGT reference sequences. For a sequence to be retained, at least a six-nucleotide match to both a V gene segment and a J gene segment was required. A rearrangement was called productive if the CDR3 had no stop codons and remained in frame with V and J, and every other rearrangement was called non-productive. CDR3 was defined according to IMGT convention as the region running from the second conserved V-encoded cysteine to the conserved J-encoded phenylalanine. The earlier analysis of about 610 of the donors excluded any sequence lacking an unambiguous match to a single V gene segment. In an earlier analysis of around 600 of the donors, V segments were called functional above 56.7% productive rearrangements and were called segregating when the between-donor standard deviation exceeded 5%. A statistical classification framework was built for diagnosing cytomegalovirus status from the catalog of TCR beta chain sequences. V and J gene assignment, in a later analysis, came from comparing TCR nucleotide sequences with IMGT/GENE-DB human TR gene sequences. The TCRdist pipeline was used in a later analysis to assign CDR3 sequences and most-parsimonious VDJ recombination scenarios. In a later analysis, each TCR beta chain was defined by its CDR3 amino acid sequence together with its V-gene family, and reads without a unique V-gene family were excluded. In a later analysis, 450 to 600 highly shared, low-generation-probability nucleotide sequences were removed to address suspected cross-contamination and a sequencing artifact. For each public chain, a later analysis derived a clonal expansion index from normalized ranks of inferred template counts within each repertoire. In a later analysis, generation probabilities were computed using a VDJ recombination model fitted to out-of-frame rearrangements, and the results were checked against IGoR. A later analysis scored TCR-TCR, TCR-HLA and TCR-CMV co-occurrence with hypergeometric tests, applying a repertoire-size bias correction to TCR pairs. A later analysis estimated false discovery rates by permuting HLA or CMV assignments 20 times. A later analysis grouped co-occurring TCRs with DBSCAN, adding TCRdist sequence similarity when clustering within HLA-allele-positive subsets. Repertoires with fewer than 30,000 or more than 120,000 public chains were left out of co-occurrence clustering, as were several repertoires with anomalous nucleotide sharing. As stored in TCRdb, this immuneACCESS dataset retains in-frame rearrangements with V and J assigned. A fraction of the clones does not appear; measured against another copy, unresolved V genes explain less than half of the discrepancy, and the remainder lacks a known reason. The V and J calls and clone size come from that table; D and trimming were worked out from the DNA. The sample profile shows fewer than 200,000 clones; roughly 80% of them were found once. The ten biggest clones cover 0.77% of the sample.

This clone has a single count. It has no known antigen specificity. Per-base quality was not reported, and no clone a single base away is much larger than it. Overall study results and their limits: Because counts were too low, about 18 rarely observed V segments, including chromosome 9 orphons, were excluded from the earlier analysis of roughly 580 of the donors. In a later genetic analysis, a missense DCLRE1C variant was associated with V-gene and J-gene trimming of TCR beta chains, and the association was replicated in an independent cohort. In an earlier analysis of more than 450 of the donors, most TCR beta V segments were observed in productive rearrangements about 87% or about 30% of the time, broadly matching IMGT annotations. The study gave a list of around 170 TCR beta chains associated with cytomegalovirus. According to a later analysis, parvovirus B19, influenza, CMV and Epstein-Barr virus appeared linked to several top co-occurrence clusters. When HLA alleles, especially DR and DQ, strongly co-occurred, attributing TCR associations to individual alleles was difficult. A later analysis found that most CMV-associated TCR beta chains appeared HLA-restricted, with HLA associations seemingly driven largely by CMV exposure. Only TCR beta chains were sequenced in this cohort, and the absence of alpha or paired-chain data limited detectable features. CMV serostatus was the only immune exposure information available for the cohort. In both the original and validation cohorts, the classifier was reported to diagnose cytomegalovirus status with high specificity and sensitivity. Because some donors lacked HLA typing at each locus, the association tests relied only on the typed subset. A few of the identified cytomegalovirus-associated TCR beta chains were confirmed in vitro to be specific for cytomegalovirus antigens. A later genetic analysis reported fewer N-insertions in productive TCRs among donors in an Asian-associated ancestry cluster than the roughly 620-donor mean. A later analysis found that TCR association rates varied across HLA loci, with DRB1 alleles showing the most associated TCRs and HLA-C alleles the fewest. The authors suggested that the approach could potentially be extended to other disease states and immunological phenotypes. A further reported finding was that TCR beta sequences accurately predicted the HLA-A and HLA-B alleles for most subjects in the first cohort. Most TCR sequences were observed very rarely across donors, whereas some public TCRs were present in many individuals. Specific HLA alleles were associated with about 17,000 TCR beta sequences at a false discovery rate of 0.05 in a later analysis. Sequencing depth was assumed to be roughly uniform across donors in the presence/absence analyses, though that assumption may not hold. Correlated functional status among segregating V segments might reflect linkage disequilibrium, but an unknown experimental factor could not be ruled out. In a later analysis, HLA-associated TCR beta chains showed more clonal expansion and lower generation probabilities than non-associated chains that were equally common. A cluster of highly shared sequence variants was judged likely to be a technical artifact of the sequencing pipeline.

The cohort was made up of approximately 670 healthy bone marrow donors. At the time of sampling, all cohort members were nominally healthy, though unrecorded immune exposures were likely present. The donor was CMV seronegative and belonged to the group of 380 or so seronegative cohort members. A peripheral blood sample was provided by each donor, and peripheral blood mononuclear cells were used for TCR beta sequencing. The Qiagen DNeasy Blood Extraction Kit was used to extract genomic DNA from the blood cell samples. This clonotype was sampled from a woman between 18 and 30 years old in good health and CMV-seronegative. The sample taken for sequencing was PBMCs.

The sequenced DNA is TGCGCCAGCAGCTTCAGGGATAGGCGCCTTGGTGACGAGCAGTACTTC. This codes for CASSFRDRRLGDEQYF. The rearranged chain carries TRBV5-1 and TRBJ2-7, and TRBD1 may be the D gene, going by 5 matching bases. The germline ends are 20 bases apart after V is trimmed by 2 bases and J by 5 bases. Based on the germline V gene, the CDR1 and CDR2 sequences are SGHRS and YFSETQ. The CDR3 runs 16 amino acids, cysteine and phenylalanine included. Solely the CDR3 DNA is kept, with 48 bases framed from the first base. Full variable domain (CDR3 extended with the reference TRBV5-1 and TRBJ2-7 proteins): KAGVTQTPRYLIKTRGQQVTLSCSPISGHRSVSWYQQTPGQGLQFLFEYFSETQRNKGNFPGRFSGRQFSNSRSEMNVSTLELGDSALYLCASSFRDRRLGDEQYFGPGTRLTVT.